A selection of T cell receptor beta chains follows, all from one sample in a study of shared clonotypes between healthy human individuals. The table came from immunoSEQ multiplex PCR; TCRdb's copy has only in-frame clones and leaves some out. The table lists about 1.4 million clones, about 96% of them singletons, with 1% to 1.5% in the top ten. The sequenced sample consisted of naive CD4+ T cells sorted from blood. The receptors originated from a young man in good health. Both conserved end residues are part of each CDR3. Fields, in order: V gene, clone size, D gene, J gene, CDR3 protein, CDR3 DNA. The D gene is left open where the match is weak. Only part of the rows carry a size: once, few, many, or a class if the clone is expanded.

TRBV5-1	.	TRBD2	TRBJ2-3	CASSLTAGGPSADTQYF	TGCGCCAGCAGCTTGACTGCGGGAGGGCCCTCAGCAGATACGCAGTATTTT
TRBV6-6	.	.	TRBJ2-7	CASSRPSGESYEQYF	TGTGCCAGCAGTCGACCGTCAGGGGAGTCCTACGAGCAGTACTTC
TRBV18	.	.	TRBJ1-1	CASSPTELEAAFF	TGTGCCAGCTCACCGACGGAGTTGGAGGCAGCTTTCTTT
TRBV7-6	.	TRBD2	TRBJ2-7	CASSPPAGVGKQYF	TGTGCCAGCAGCCCCCCAGCGGGGGTAGGAAAGCAGTACTTC
TRBV19	.	.	TRBJ2-7	CASSIEAGVTYEQYF	TGTGCCAGTAGTATCGAGGCAGGGGTTACCTACGAGCAGTACTTC
TRBV6-1	.	.	TRBJ1-1	CASSVDRFTEAFF	TGTGCCAGCAGTGTCGACAGGTTCACTGAAGCTTTCTTT
TRBV10-3	.	.	TRBJ1-4	CAISDGGGEKLFF	TGTGCCATCAGTGACGGGGGTGGAGAAAAACTGTTTTTT
TRBV5-1	once	.	TRBJ2-1	CASSLRSGYNEQFF	TGCGCCAGCAGCTTGCGGTCAGGCTACAATGAGCAGTTCTTC
TRBV5-6	.	TRBD2	TRBJ2-3	CASSLRKSGRYRTDTQYF	TGTGCCAGCAGCTTGAGGAAAAGCGGGAGATATAGGACAGATACGCAGTATTTT
TRBV23-1	.	TRBD2	TRBJ2-1	CASSLSSGRASYNEQFF	TGCGCCAGCAGTCTATCTAGCGGGAGGGCCTCTTACAATGAGCAGTTCTTC
TRBV28	.	.	TRBJ2-3	CASSLTGGTQYF	TGTGCCAGCAGTCTAACTGGAGGTACGCAGTATTTT
TRBV5-4	.	TRBD2	TRBJ2-3	CASSRLAGDTDTQYF	TGTGCCAGCAGCCGACTAGCGGGAGACACAGATACGCAGTATTTT
TRBV5-8	.	.	TRBJ2-1	CASSLAGRGSSSYNEQFF	TGTGCCAGCAGCTTGGCTGGCAGGGGCTCGAGCTCCTACAATGAGCAGTTCTTC
TRBV9	.	.	TRBJ2-3	CASSVPQTNTDTQYF	TGTGCCAGCAGCGTACCACAGACTAACACAGATACGCAGTATTTT
TRBV18	.	TRBD1	TRBJ2-3	CASSPQGGTDTQYF	TGTGCCAGCTCACCTCAGGGGGGCACAGATACGCAGTATTTT
TRBV5-1	once	TRBD1	TRBJ1-4	CASSNPGQVNEKLFF	TGCGCCAGCAGCAATCCGGGACAGGTTAATGAAAAACTGTTTTTT
TRBV14	.	TRBD2	TRBJ2-7	CASSRKQAAGAPYEQYF	TGTGCCAGCAGCCGAAAGCAGGCAGCGGGAGCCCCCTACGAGCAGTACTTC
TRBV5-1	.	.	TRBJ2-5	CASSLSPGETQYF	TGCGCCAGCAGCTTGAGTCCGGGAGAGACCCAGTACTTC
TRBV2	once	.	TRBJ1-5	CASREDPNQPQHF	TGTGCCAGCAGGGAGGATCCCAATCAGCCCCAGCATTTT
TRBV2	.	.	TRBJ2-1	CASSEFPTGLRNEQFF	TGTGCCAGCAGTGAATTCCCTACCGGGCTACGAAATGAGCAGTTCTTC
TRBV5-8	.	.	TRBJ2-7	CASSLDSGFTYEQYF	TGTGCCAGCAGCTTGGATTCGGGTTTTACCTACGAGCAGTACTTC
TRBV2	.	TRBD2	TRBJ2-5	CASRPPGLAGVPGRQETQYF	TGTGCCAGCAGACCTCCGGGGCTAGCGGGAGTCCCCGGGCGCCAAGAGACCCAGTACTTC
TRBV5-6	.	.	TRBJ2-1	CASSLNAGTPYNEQFF	TGTGCCAGCAGCTTGAACGCCGGGACTCCCTACAATGAGCAGTTCTTC
TRBV14	.	.	TRBJ1-3	CASSQVGAIHLGNTIYF	TGTGCCAGCAGCCAAGTCGGAGCCATTCATCTTGGAAACACCATATATTTT
TRBV9	.	.	TRBJ2-3	CASSDWSADTQYF	TGTGCCAGCAGCGATTGGTCGGCAGATACGCAGTATTTT
TRBV5-1	.	.	TRBJ2-1	CASSFLHSDNEQFF	TGCGCCAGCAGCTTTTTGCACTCAGACAATGAGCAGTTCTTC
TRBV10-1	.	.	TRBJ2-2	CASSESGRNTGELFF	TGCGCCAGCAGTGAGTCGGGTCGGAACACCGGGGAGCTGTTTTTT
TRBV18	.	TRBD2	TRBJ2-1	CASSWRLAAFDEQFF	TGTGCCAGCTCATGGCGACTAGCGGCCTTCGATGAGCAGTTCTTC
TRBV6-6	.	TRBD2	TRBJ2-7	CASSLTSGSSYEQYF	TGTGCCAGCAGTTTAACTAGCGGCTCCTCCTACGAGCAGTACTTC
TRBV7-2	.	.	TRBJ2-2	CASSFGTTQKSTGELFF	TGTGCCAGCAGCTTCGGCACGACCCAGAAAAGCACCGGGGAGCTGTTTTTT